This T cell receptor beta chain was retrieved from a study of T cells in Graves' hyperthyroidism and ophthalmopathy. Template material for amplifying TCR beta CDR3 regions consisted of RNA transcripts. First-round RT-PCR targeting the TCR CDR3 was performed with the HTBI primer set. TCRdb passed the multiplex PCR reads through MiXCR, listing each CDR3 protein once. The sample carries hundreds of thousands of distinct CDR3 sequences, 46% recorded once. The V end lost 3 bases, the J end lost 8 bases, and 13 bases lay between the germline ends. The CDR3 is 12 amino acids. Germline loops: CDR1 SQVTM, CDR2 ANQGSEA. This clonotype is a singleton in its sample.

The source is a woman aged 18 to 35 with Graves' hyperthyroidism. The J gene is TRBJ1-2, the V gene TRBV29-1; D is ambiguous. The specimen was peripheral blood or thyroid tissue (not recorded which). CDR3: CSVDLSQGGYTF. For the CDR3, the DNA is TGCAGCGTTGACCTAAGCCAAGGAGGCTACACCTTC.